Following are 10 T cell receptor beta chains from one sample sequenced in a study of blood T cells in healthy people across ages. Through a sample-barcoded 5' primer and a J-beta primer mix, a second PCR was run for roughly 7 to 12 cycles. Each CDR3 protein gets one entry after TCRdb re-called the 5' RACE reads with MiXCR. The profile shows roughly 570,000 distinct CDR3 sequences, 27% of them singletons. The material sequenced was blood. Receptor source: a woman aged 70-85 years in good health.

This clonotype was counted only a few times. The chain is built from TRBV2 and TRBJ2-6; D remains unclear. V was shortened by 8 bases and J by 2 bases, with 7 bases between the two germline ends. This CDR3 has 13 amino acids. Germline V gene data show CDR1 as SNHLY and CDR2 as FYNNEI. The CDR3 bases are TGTGCCAGCGAAAGGGCTGGGGCCAACGTCCTGACTTTC. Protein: CASERAGANVLTF.

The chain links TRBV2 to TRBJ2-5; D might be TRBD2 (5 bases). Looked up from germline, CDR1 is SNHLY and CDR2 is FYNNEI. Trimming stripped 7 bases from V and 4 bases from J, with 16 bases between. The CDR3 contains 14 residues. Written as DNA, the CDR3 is TGTGCCAGCAATCGAGGGCTAGGCCCAGAGACCCAGTACTTC. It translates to CASNRGLGPETQYF.

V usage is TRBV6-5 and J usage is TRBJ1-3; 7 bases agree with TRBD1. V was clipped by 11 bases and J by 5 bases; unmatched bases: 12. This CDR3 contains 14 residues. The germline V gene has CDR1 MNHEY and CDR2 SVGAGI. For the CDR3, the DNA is TGTGCCCGCCCTTACTTGACAGGGCGAAACACCATATATTTT. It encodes CARPYLTGRNTIYF.

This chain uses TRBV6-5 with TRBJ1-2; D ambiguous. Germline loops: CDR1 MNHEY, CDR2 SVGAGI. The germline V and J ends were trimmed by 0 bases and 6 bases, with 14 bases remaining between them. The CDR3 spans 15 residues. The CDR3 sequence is CASSYSGPVLNGYTF. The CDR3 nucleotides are TGTGCCAGCAGTTACTCCGGACCTGTACTAAATGGCTACACCTTC.

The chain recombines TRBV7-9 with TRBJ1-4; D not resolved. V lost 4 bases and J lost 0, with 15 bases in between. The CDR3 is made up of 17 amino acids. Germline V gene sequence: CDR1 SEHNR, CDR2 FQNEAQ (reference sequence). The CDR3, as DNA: TGTGCCAGCAGCTCCGGGAGAATGGGGACAACTAATGAAAAACTGTTTTTT. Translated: CASSSGRMGTTNEKLFF.

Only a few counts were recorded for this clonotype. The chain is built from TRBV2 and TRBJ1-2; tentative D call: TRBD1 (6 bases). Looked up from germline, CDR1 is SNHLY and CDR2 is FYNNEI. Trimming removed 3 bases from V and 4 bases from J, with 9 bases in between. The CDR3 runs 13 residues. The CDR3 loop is CASSDNRAYGYTF. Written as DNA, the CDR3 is TGTGCCAGCAGTGATAACAGGGCCTATGGCTACACCTTC.

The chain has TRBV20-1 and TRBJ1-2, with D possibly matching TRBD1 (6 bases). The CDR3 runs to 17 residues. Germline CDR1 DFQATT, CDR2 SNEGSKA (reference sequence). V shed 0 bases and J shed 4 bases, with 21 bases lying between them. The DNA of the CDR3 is TGCAGTGCTAGAGATACTATAAACAGGGCTCGAGGCTATGGCTACACCTTC. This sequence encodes CSARDTINRARGYGYTF.

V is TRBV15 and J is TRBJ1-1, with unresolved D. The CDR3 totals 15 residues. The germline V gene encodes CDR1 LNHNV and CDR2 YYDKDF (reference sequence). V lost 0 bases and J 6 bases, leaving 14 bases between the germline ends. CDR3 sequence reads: CATSRDLAGDAEAFF. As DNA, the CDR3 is TGTGCCACCAGCAGAGATCTAGCAGGTGATGCTGAAGCTTTCTTT.

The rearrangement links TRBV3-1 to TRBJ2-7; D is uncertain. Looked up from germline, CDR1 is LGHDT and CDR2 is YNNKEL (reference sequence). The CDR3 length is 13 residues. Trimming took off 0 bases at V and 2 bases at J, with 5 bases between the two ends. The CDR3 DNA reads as TGTGCCAGCAGCCAAGATACAGCCTACGAGCAGTACTTC. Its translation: CASSQDTAYEQYF.

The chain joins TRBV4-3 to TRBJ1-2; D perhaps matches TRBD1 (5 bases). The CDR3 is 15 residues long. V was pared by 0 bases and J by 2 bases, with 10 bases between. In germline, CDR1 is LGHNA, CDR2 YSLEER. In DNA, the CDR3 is TGCGCCAGCAGCCAAGAACCGGGGCTCAACTATGGCTACACCTTC. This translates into CASSQEPGLNYGYTF.